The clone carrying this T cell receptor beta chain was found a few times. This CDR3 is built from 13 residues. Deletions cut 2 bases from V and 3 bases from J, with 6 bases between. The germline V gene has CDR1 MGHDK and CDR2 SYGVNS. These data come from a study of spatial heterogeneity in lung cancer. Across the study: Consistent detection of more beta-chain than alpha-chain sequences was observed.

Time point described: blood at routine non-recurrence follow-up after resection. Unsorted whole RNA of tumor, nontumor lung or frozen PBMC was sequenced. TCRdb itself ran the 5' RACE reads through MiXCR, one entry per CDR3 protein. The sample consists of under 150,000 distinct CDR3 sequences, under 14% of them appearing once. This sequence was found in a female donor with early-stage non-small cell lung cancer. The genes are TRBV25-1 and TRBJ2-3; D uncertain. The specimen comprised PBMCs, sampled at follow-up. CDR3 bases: TGTGCCAGCAGTGAACACCCAACAGATACGCAGTATTTT. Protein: CASSEHPTDTQYF.